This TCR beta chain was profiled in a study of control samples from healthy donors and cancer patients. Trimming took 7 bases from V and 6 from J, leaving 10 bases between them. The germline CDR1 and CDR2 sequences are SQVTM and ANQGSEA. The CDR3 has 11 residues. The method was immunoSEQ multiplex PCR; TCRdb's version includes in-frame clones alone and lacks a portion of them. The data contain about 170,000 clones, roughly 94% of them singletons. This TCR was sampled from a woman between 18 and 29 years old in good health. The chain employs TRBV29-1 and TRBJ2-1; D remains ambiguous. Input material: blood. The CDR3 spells CSALKVNEQFF. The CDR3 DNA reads TGCAGCGCCCTAAAGGTCAATGAGCAGTTCTTC.